What follows describes a single T cell receptor (beta chain). This sample is part of a study of T cell changes during pregnancy in multiple sclerosis. CDR3 size: 16 residues. V dropped 0 bases and J dropped 4; count of bases not matched to a gene: 5. Germline V CDR1 and CDR2: SGDLS, YYNGEE. Profiling relied on immunoSEQ multiplex PCR, and the TCRdb table lists in-frame clones only, not all of them. The sample lists approximately 45,000 clones, roughly 93% seen once, with 0.37% in the top ten. The sequencing used CD4+ T cells from peripheral blood mononuclear cells, collected in the second trimester of pregnancy. The source is a female donor in good health, enrolled as a control in a pregnancy study. V and J are TRBV9 and TRBJ2-3, with TRBD2 matching over 10 bases. The CDR3 region is CASSVAPSGGADTQYF. The CDR3 DNA sequence: TGTGCCAGCAGCGTAGCCCCTAGCGGGGGCGCAGATACGCAGTATTTT.